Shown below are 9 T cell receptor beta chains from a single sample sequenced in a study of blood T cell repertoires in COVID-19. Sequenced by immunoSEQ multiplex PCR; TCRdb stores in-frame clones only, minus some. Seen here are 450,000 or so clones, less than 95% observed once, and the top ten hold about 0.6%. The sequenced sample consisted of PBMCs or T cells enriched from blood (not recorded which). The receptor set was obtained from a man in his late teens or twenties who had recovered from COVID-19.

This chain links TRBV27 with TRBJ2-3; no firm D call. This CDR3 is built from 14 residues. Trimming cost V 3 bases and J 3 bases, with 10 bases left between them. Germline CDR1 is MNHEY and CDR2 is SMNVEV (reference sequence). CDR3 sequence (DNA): TGTGCCAGCAGTTTCGGAGTTCCGACAGATACGCAGTATTTT. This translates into CASSFGVPTDTQYF.

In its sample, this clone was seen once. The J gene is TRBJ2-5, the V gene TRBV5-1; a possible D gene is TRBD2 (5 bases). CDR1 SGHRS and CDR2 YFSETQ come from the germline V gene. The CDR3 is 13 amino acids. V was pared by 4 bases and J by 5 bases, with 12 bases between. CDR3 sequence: CASSRGISETQYF. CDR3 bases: TGCGCCAGCAGCCGGGGAATTTCGGAGACCCAGTACTTC.

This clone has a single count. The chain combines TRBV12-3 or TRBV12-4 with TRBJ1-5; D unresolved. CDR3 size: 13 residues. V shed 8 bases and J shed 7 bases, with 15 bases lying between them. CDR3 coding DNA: TGTGCCAGCTCCCCGGACGGGGAGCAGCCCCAGCATTTT. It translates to CASSPDGEQPQHF.

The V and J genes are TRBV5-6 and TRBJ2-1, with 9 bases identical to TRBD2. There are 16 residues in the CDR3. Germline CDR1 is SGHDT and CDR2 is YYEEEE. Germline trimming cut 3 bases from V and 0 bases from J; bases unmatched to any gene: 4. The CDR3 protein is CASSWEREVSYNEQFF. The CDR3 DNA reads TGTGCCAGCAGCTGGGAGCGGGAGGTCTCCTACAATGAGCAGTTCTTC.

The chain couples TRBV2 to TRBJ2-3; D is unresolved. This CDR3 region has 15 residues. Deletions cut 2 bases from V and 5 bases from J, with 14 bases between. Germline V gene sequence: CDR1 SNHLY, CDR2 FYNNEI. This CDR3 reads CASSEILRMEDTQYF. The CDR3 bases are TGTGCCAGCAGTGAAATATTGCGGATGGAAGATACGCAGTATTTT.

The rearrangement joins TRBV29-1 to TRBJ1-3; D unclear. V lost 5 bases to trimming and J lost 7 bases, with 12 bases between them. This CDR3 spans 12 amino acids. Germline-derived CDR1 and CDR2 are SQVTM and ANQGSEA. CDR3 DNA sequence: TGCAGCGTTAGGCCCAATAGCAACACCATATATTTT. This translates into CSVRPNSNTIYF.

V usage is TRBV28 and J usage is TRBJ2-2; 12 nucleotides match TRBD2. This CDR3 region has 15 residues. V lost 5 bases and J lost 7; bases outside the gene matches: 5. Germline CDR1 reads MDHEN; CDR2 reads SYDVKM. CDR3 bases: TGTGCCAGCAGTCGACTAGCGGGAGAGGTCGGGGAGCTGTTTTTT. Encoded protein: CASSRLAGEVGELFF.

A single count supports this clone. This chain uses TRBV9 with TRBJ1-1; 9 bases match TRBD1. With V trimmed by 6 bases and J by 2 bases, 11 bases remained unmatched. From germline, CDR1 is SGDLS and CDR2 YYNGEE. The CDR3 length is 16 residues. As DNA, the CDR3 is TGTGCCAGCAAACCCCCAGGGACAGGGATTAACACTGAAGCTTTCTTT. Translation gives CASKPPGTGINTEAFF.

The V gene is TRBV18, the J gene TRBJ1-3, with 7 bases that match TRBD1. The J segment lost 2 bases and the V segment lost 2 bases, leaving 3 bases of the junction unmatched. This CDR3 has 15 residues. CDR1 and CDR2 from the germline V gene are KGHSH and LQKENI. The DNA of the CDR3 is TGTGCCAGCTCACCAGGGCAGGGGGCTGGAAACACCATATATTTT. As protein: CASSPGQGAGNTIYF.